This is a list of T cell receptor beta chains from one sample in a study of neurological immune-mediated disorders. TCRdb processed the 5' RACE reads anew with MiXCR; each CDR3 protein has one entry. The sample shows some 20,000 distinct CDR3 sequences, 8.5% to 12% of them seen only once. Sequencing was done on a sample of PBMCs. These TCRs come from a woman in her sixties or seventies with HTLV-1-associated myelopathy (HAM/TSP). CDR3s include the opening cysteine and the closing phenylalanine or tryptophan.

j_call,v_call,cdr3_aa
TRBJ2-1,TRBV5-6,CASSSGGLRPEQFF
TRBJ2-3,TRBV20-1,CSGGDPSTDTQYF
TRBJ1-1,TRBV6-5,CASLPGLGRDGNTEAFF
TRBJ2-3,TRBV7-9,CASSLAEGTDTQYF
TRBJ2-3,TRBV5-6,CASSLRGPTDTQYF
TRBJ2-1,TRBV20-1,CSARPAGPTYNEQFF
TRBJ2-1,TRBV20-1,CSARDWQGKNEQFF
TRBJ2-1,TRBV20-1,CSARRAANEQFF
TRBJ1-5,TRBV19,CASSIHDGLDQPQHF
TRBJ2-3,TRBV4-1,CASSLRGASSTDTQYF
TRBJ2-7,TRBV5-6,CASSYSGTVSGEQYF
TRBJ1-6,TRBV7-2,CASSLTGTGLNSPLHF
TRBJ2-3,TRBV11-2,CASSASSWPSTDTQYF
TRBJ2-1,TRBV20-1,CSAGLGGTYNEQFF
TRBJ1-5,TRBV12-3/TRBV12-4,CASSFGEISNQPQHF
TRBJ1-1,TRBV29-1,CSSREGNTEAFF
TRBJ1-4,TRBV27,CASSLAGGEEKLFF
TRBJ1-3,TRBV3-1,CASSRGNTIYF
TRBJ1-4,TRBV7-8,CASSLRGLGEKLFF
TRBJ1-1,TRBV12-3/TRBV12-4,CASSYLPLGTGTEAFF